This TCR beta chain was captured in a study of shared clonotypes between healthy human individuals. Study in general: Donors had three CD4 naive, three CD4 memory, two CD8 naive and one CD8 memory plate apiece. Study results and limitations: Incompleteness in sorted-subset sequencing, despite large depth, was shown by rarefaction.

Cells designated naive CD8 were CD45RO-negative and were positively selected for CCR7, with terminally differentiated effector memory CD45RA+ cells excluded. Healthy adults negative for HIV, lacking recent acute infections or vaccinations, served as donors. The study drew all its donors from Caucasian adults living in Nashville, Tennessee. This clone was seen once. No antigen is known for it. V lost 6 bases and J lost 0, with 13 bases in between. The CDR3 extends over 14 amino acids. The germline V gene has CDR1 SGHRS and CDR2 YFSETQ. Assay: immunoSEQ multiplex PCR; the TCRdb copy retains only in-frame clones and omits some. The sample lists about 2 million clones, about 95% seen once, with 1.2% in the top ten.

This sequence was found in a man between 18 and 35 years old in good health. V is TRBV5-1 and J is TRBJ2-7, with D hard to call. What was sequenced was naive CD8+ T cells sorted from blood. The CDR3 spells CASTWTDSSYEQYF. Here the CDR3 DNA reads TGCGCCAGCACCTGGACGGATAGCTCCTACGAGCAGTACTTC.